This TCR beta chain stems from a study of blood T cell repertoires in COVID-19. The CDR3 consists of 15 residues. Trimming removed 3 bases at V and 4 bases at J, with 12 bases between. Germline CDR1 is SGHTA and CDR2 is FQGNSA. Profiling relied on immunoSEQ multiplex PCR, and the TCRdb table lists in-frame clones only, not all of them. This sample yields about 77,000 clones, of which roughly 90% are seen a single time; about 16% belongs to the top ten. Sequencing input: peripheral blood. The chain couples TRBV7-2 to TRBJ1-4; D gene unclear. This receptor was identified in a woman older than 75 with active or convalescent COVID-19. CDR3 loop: CASSLMVAVNEKLFF. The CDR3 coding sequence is TGTGCCAGCAGCTTGATGGTAGCCGTTAATGAAAAACTGTTTTTT.